This TCR beta chain appears in the sequencing data of a study of shared clonotypes between healthy human individuals. General study points: Among non-shared clonotypes, generation probabilities were lower than among those shared by all four donors.

Sequencing used immunoSEQ multiplex PCR; TCRdb keeps in-frame clones, though not all of them. The sample shows approximately 810,000 clones, 85% to 95% of them seen only once. Notes on this clone: The target antigen is unknown.

Germline CDR1 and CDR2: MDHEN and SYDVKM. V lost 6 bases and J 7 bases, leaving 18 bases between the germline ends. The CDR3 is 15 amino acids. Naivety among CD8 cells was defined by CD45RO negativity and positive CCR7 selection, thereby excluding terminally differentiated effector memory CD45RA+ cells. V is TRBV28 and J is TRBJ2-2; possibly TRBD2 for D (5 bases). This clonotype was sampled from a man aged 30-40 years in good health. The sample consisted of naive CD8+ T cells sorted from blood. This CDR3 is CASRSFRGPGGELFF. In nucleotides, the CDR3 is TGTGCCAGCAGAAGCTTTCGGGGTCCCGGCGGGGAGCTGTTTTTT.